Following are 24 T cell receptor beta chains from one sample sequenced in a study of CD8 T cells in Susac syndrome. Reverse transcription used about 0.5 to 1 ug RNA and random hexamers. TCRdb reanalysed the immunoSEQ multiplex PCR reads using MiXCR and keeps one entry per CDR3 protein. The sample holds 330,000 or so distinct CDR3 sequences, roughly 85% seen once. Sequencing used CD8+ T cells from PBMCs. Receptor source: a human donor with multiple sclerosis.

The rearrangement uses TRBV5-1 and TRBJ2-3; 7 positions match TRBD1. Germline V CDR1 and CDR2: SGHRS, YFSETQ. This CDR3 contains 15 residues. J lost 2 bases, V lost 1 base, and 4 bases had no gene match. The chain's CDR3 is CASSLRQGHTDTQYF. In DNA form, the CDR3 reads TGCGCCAGCAGCTTGAGACAGGGCCACACAGATACGCAGTATTTT.

The CDR3 DNA reads TGTGCCAGCAGTTTAGGGACAGAGGGCGAGCAGTACTTC. Amino acid sequence: CASSLGTEGEQYF. The chain is built from TRBV27 and TRBJ2-7; 7 bases are shared with TRBD1. The germline V gene encodes CDR1 MNHEY and CDR2 SMNVEV (reference sequence). The CDR3 sequence is 13 residues long. V lost 2 bases to trimming and J lost 6 bases; unmatched junction nucleotides: 4.

This chain connects TRBV28 to TRBJ1-2, with 9 bases fitting TRBD1. Germline V gives CDR1 MDHEN, CDR2 SYDVKM. The CDR3 has 13 amino acids. J gave up 6 bases and V 4 bases, and 3 bases lay outside the gene matches. The CDR3 nucleotides read TGTGCCAGCAGTTCCGGGACAGGGAATGGCTACACCTTC. The encoded protein is CASSSGTGNGYTF.

The chain carries TRBV20-1 and TRBJ2-7, with D perhaps TRBD2 (5 bases). The germline V and J ends were trimmed by 3 bases and 3 bases, with 12 bases remaining between them. Germline V gene lookup returns CDR1 DFQATT and CDR2 SNEGSKA (reference sequence). The CDR3 loop spans 13 amino acids. CDR3: CSARARRGYEQYF. CDR3 nucleotides: TGCAGTGCTAGGGCCCGTCGGGGCTACGAGCAGTACTTC.

V gene TRBV11-2 combines with J gene TRBJ2-1; D uncertain. The CDR3 contains 13 residues. Germline CDR1 reads SGHAT; CDR2 reads FQNNGV. The ends were cut back, 3 bases at V and 5 bases at J, with 8 bases in the middle. The CDR3 region has the DNA TGTGCCAGCAGCTTTACTACCAACAATGAGCAGTTCTTC. Translation: CASSFTTNNEQFF.

This chain uses TRBV7-8 with TRBJ2-3, with D perhaps matching TRBD2 (5 bases). The length of the CDR3 is 15 residues. Germline V CDR1 and CDR2: SGHVS, FQNEAQ. Trimming shortened V by 2 bases and J by 1 base, and 10 bases separated the two germline ends. The CDR3 nucleotides read TGTGCCAGCAGCTTACTCGGAGGTGGCACAGATACGCAGTATTTT. Protein: CASSLLGGGTDTQYF.

This chain links TRBV7-6 with TRBJ1-5; D is uncertain. V dropped 3 bases and J dropped 1 base, with 10 bases sitting between them. The CDR3 runs 15 residues. Germline CDR1 reads SGHVS; CDR2 reads FNYEAQ. The CDR3, as DNA: TGTGCCAGCAGCTTCGGGGTGGGGAGCAATCAGCCCCAGCATTTT. It encodes CASSFGVGSNQPQHF.

The chain employs TRBV30 and TRBJ2-1; D possibly corresponds to TRBD2 (6 bases). Germline V gene data show CDR1 as GTSNPN and CDR2 as SVGIG (reference sequence). Trimming removed 0 bases at V and 4 bases at J, with 13 bases between. The CDR3 loop spans 15 amino acids. CDR3 protein: CAWSVSSGVYNEQFF. CDR3 DNA: TGTGCCTGGAGTGTAAGTAGCGGAGTGTACAATGAGCAGTTCTTC.

The gene calls are TRBV30 and TRBJ1-4, with a possible D match to TRBD1 (5 bases). Between the trimmed V and J ends, which lost 5 bases and 4 bases, there was a span of 8 bases. Germline CDR1 is GTSNPN and CDR2 is SVGIG (reference sequence). The CDR3 has 12 residues. The CDR3, as DNA: TGTGCCTGGGGGGGGAATAATGAAAAACTGTTTTTT. Protein sequence: CAWGGNNEKLFF.

The chain has TRBV6-1 and TRBJ2-7; 9 bases align to TRBD2. The J segment lost 4 bases and the V segment lost 6 bases, leaving 13 bases of the junction unmatched. Germline assignment: CDR1 MNHNS and CDR2 SASEGT. The CDR3 is made up of 16 amino acids. CDR3 DNA sequence: TGTGCCAGCAGGGAAAGGGTGGCTAGCGGGAATTACGAGCAGTACTTC. Translating gives CASRERVASGNYEQYF.

The V and J genes are TRBV19 and TRBJ1-2, with D possibly being TRBD1 (6 bases). The CDR3 is made up of 13 amino acids. The ends were cut back, 11 bases at V and 4 bases at J, with 17 bases in the middle. CDR1 and CDR2 (germline): LNHDA, SQIVND (reference sequence). CDR3 coding DNA: TGTGCCGGAGGCGCTAGAGGGGGCTATGGCTACACCTTC. Encoded protein: CAGGARGGYGYTF.

The rearrangement joins TRBV4-1 to TRBJ1-1; a possible D gene is TRBD1 (5 bases). The CDR3 contains 15 residues. Germline assignment: CDR1 MGHRA and CDR2 YSYEKL. Trimming pared 0 bases from V and 11 bases from J, leaving 19 bases between. This CDR3 is CASSQDGKGARYAFF. CDR3 bases: TGCGCCAGCAGCCAAGATGGGAAAGGGGCAAGGTACGCTTTCTTT.

The chain is built from TRBV28 and TRBJ2-7; 7 positions match TRBD2. V lost 3 bases and J lost 5; bases outside the gene matches: 16. The germline gives CDR1 MDHEN, CDR2 SYDVKM. CDR3 length: 17 amino acids. DNA of the CDR3: TGTGCCAGCAGTTTTGTCCCCCTGGGGGAGGGCCGAAACGAGCAGTACTTC. Translated, it gives CASSFVPLGEGRNEQYF.

The chain is built from TRBV9 and TRBJ2-5; D is undetermined. The germline CDR1 and CDR2 sequences are SGDLS and YYNGEE. V dropped 0 bases and J dropped 2 bases, with 11 bases sitting between them. This CDR3 is 15 amino acids long. The CDR3 sequence is CASSVVYGQQETQYF. The CDR3 coding sequence is TGTGCCAGCAGCGTAGTGTATGGGCAGCAAGAGACCCAGTACTTC.

This chain connects TRBV15 to TRBJ1-5, with D tentatively TRBD1 (6 bases). The CDR3 contains 15 residues. Germline CDR1 is LNHNV and CDR2 is YYDKDF (reference sequence). Trimming took off 0 bases at V and 4 bases at J, with 10 bases between the two ends. For the CDR3, the DNA is TGTGCCACCAGCAGAGACAGGCAGGGGAATCAGCCCCAGCATTTT. As protein: CATSRDRQGNQPQHF.

V gene TRBV27 combines with J gene TRBJ2-3; 14 positions agree with TRBD2. J lost 2 bases, V lost 3 bases, and 4 bases had no gene match. The CDR3 has 17 amino acids. The germline V gene encodes CDR1 MNHEY and CDR2 SMNVEV (reference sequence). CDR3 bases: TGTGCCAGCAGTTTGGGACTAGCGGGAGCAAACACAGATACGCAGTATTTT. It yields the protein CASSLGLAGANTDTQYF.

This rearrangement joins TRBV7-9 to TRBJ1-3; unclear D gene. CDR1 is SEHNR and CDR2 is FQNEAQ in the germline V gene (reference sequence). The CDR3 extends over 14 amino acids. The germline V and J ends were trimmed by 1 base and 9 bases, with 13 bases remaining between them. The CDR3 bases are TGTGCCAGCAGCTTAGTAGCCGGTTCCCGCACCATATATTTT. Translated, it gives CASSLVAGSRTIYF.

This chain uses TRBV30 with TRBJ2-7; a weak D match, TRBD2 (5 bases). The CDR3 runs 11 residues. V shed 8 bases and J shed 3 bases, with 11 bases lying between them. CDR1 is GTSNPN and CDR2 is SVGIG in the germline V gene (reference sequence). This CDR3 is CATREVYEQYF. The DNA of the CDR3 is TGTGCCACTAGGGAAGTCTACGAGCAGTACTTC. Full variable domain (outside the CDR3, taken from reference TRBV30 and TRBJ2-7): SQTIHQWPATLVQPVGSPLSLECTVEGTSNPNLYWYRQAAGRGLQLLFYSVGIGQISSEVPQNLSASRPQDRQFILSSKKLLLSDSGFYLCATREVYEQYFGPGTRLTVT.

In this sample, this clonotype turned up once. The junction differs from germline at one of its ends, possibly a read error. The chain has TRBV7-9 and TRBJ1-1, with a weak D call TRBD1 (6 bases). CDR3 length: 15 residues. Germline CDR1 is SEHNR and CDR2 is FQNEAQ (reference sequence). The CDR3 loop reads CASSAEQGRNAEAFF. The CDR3, as DNA: TGTGCCAGCAGCGCCGAACAGGGTAGGAACGCTGAAGCTTTCTTT. The full variable domain, in which reference TRBV7-9 and TRBJ1-1 provide the parts outside the CDR3, is DTGVSQNPRHKITKRGQNVTFRCDPISEHNRLYWYRQTLGQGPEFLTYFQNEAQLEKSRLLSDRFSAERPKGSFSTLEIQRTEQGDSAMYLCASSAEQGRNAEAFFGQGTRLTVV.

The chain employs TRBV9 and TRBJ2-2, with D possibly being TRBD1 (6 bases). With 0 bases removed from V and 6 bases from J, the gap between germline ends came to 12 bases. This CDR3 spans 15 amino acids. Germline CDR1 is SGDLS and CDR2 is YYNGEE. The CDR3 nucleotides read TGTGCCAGCAGCGTAGGGGGCAGGGGAGCCGGGGAGCTGTTTTTT. The encoded protein is CASSVGGRGAGELFF.

The chain recombines TRBV7-9 with TRBJ1-1, with no clear D. CDR3 length equals 15 residues. V lost 2 bases and J 1 base, leaving 11 bases between the germline ends. The germline V gene encodes CDR1 SEHNR and CDR2 FQNEAQ (reference sequence). The CDR3 spells CASSLMLGPNTEAFF. The DNA for the CDR3 is TGTGCCAGCAGCTTAATGTTGGGCCCGAACACTGAAGCTTTCTTT.

This chain connects TRBV5-1 to TRBJ2-7; possible D gene TRBD1, 6 bases. This CDR3 region has 15 residues. Trimming took 6 bases from V and 1 from J, leaving 17 bases between them. Germline V gene lookup returns CDR1 SGHRS and CDR2 YFSETQ. CDR3 sequence reads: CASTEDEGGSYEQYF. The CDR3 nucleotides read TGCGCCAGCACCGAGGACGAAGGGGGTTCCTACGAGCAGTACTTC.

The chain recombines TRBV27 with TRBJ2-2, with a tentative D call TRBD2 (5 bases). V was pared by 6 bases and J by 5 bases, with 19 bases between. There are 16 residues in the CDR3. Germline V gene lookup returns CDR1 MNHEY and CDR2 SMNVEV (reference sequence). CDR3 nucleotides: TGTGCCAGCAGCCCAGAGGGTGGGAGTAGGACCGGGGAGCTGTTTTTT. Translated, it gives CASSPEGGSRTGELFF.

The chain carries TRBV4-1 and TRBJ2-7; perhaps TRBD2 as D (6 bases). The germline V gene encodes CDR1 MGHRA and CDR2 YSYEKL. CDR3 length: 14 residues. V shed 0 bases and J shed 6 bases, with 12 bases lying between them. The CDR3 here is CASSQEGQGGEQYF. The CDR3 bases are TGCGCCAGCAGCCAAGAAGGGCAGGGAGGCGAGCAGTACTTC.